Listed below are T cell receptor beta chains from one sample, sequenced in a study of T cells after yellow fever vaccination. TCRdb reprocessed the 5' RACE reads via MiXCR and lists one record per CDR3 protein. The sample consists of 500,000 to 650,000 distinct CDR3 sequences, 9% to 15% of them appearing once. The specimen comprised PBMCs, sampled on the day of the yellow fever booster vaccination. Source of these receptors: a man younger than 45 who received the YFV17D yellow fever vaccine. The conserved cysteine and the conserved F or W are not part of the CDR3 here. Fields, in order: J gene, V gene, CDR3 protein.

J gene: TRBJ1-2; V gene: TRBV6-5; CDR3 protein: ASSYGRAVYGYT
J gene: TRBJ1-3; V gene: TRBV7-2; CDR3 protein: ASRWTGGNTIY
J gene: TRBJ2-2; V gene: TRBV28; CDR3 protein: ASSPPGLAVNTGELF
J gene: TRBJ2-7; V gene: TRBV19; CDR3 protein: ASSKRSSYEQY
J gene: TRBJ1-1; V gene: TRBV7-9; CDR3 protein: ASSWSRGYTEAF
J gene: TRBJ2-3; V gene: TRBV7-8; CDR3 protein: ASSWGAGVIGDTQY
J gene: TRBJ2-2; V gene: TRBV5-1; CDR3 protein: ASSNKTSGSWELF
J gene: TRBJ2-2; V gene: TRBV5-5; CDR3 protein: ASSFVKGVHTGELF
J gene: TRBJ2-1; V gene: TRBV20-1; CDR3 protein: SASQGDNEQF
J gene: TRBJ2-7; V gene: TRBV27; CDR3 protein: ASSTYPFGQY
J gene: TRBJ2-1; V gene: TRBV6-2/TRBV6-3; CDR3 protein: ASRRLAGGQNYNEQF
J gene: TRBJ1-1; V gene: TRBV10-3; CDR3 protein: AISAQGASTEAF
J gene: TRBJ2-2; V gene: TRBV25-1; CDR3 protein: ASGARTGELF
J gene: TRBJ2-7; V gene: TRBV20-1; CDR3 protein: SARDFLNSYEQY
J gene: TRBJ2-1; V gene: TRBV11-2; CDR3 protein: ASSFTGTSAYNEQF
J gene: TRBJ2-3; V gene: TRBV5-1; CDR3 protein: ASSPFTSGSTDTQY
J gene: TRBJ2-4; V gene: TRBV30; CDR3 protein: AWGTVALAKNIQY
J gene: TRBJ1-2; V gene: TRBV6-5; CDR3 protein: ASKYCGEQYRANYGYT
J gene: TRBJ2-6; V gene: TRBV4-3; CDR3 protein: ASSRGGQLLGANVLT
J gene: TRBJ2-7; V gene: TRBV7-2; CDR3 protein: ASSQNSGRPY
J gene: TRBJ1-5; V gene: TRBV6-2/TRBV6-3; CDR3 protein: ASSYYGFSHQPQH
J gene: TRBJ1-2; V gene: TRBV5-6; CDR3 protein: ASSFQGTGYGYT
J gene: TRBJ2-2; V gene: TRBV24-1; CDR3 protein: ATSQGPGELF
J gene: TRBJ1-1; V gene: TRBV4-2; CDR3 protein: ASSQVGQGTEAF
J gene: TRBJ2-3; V gene: TRBV7-9; CDR3 protein: ASGAGLSSDTQY
J gene: TRBJ2-7; V gene: TRBV9; CDR3 protein: ASSVGPGEQY
J gene: TRBJ2-7; V gene: TRBV27; CDR3 protein: ATRWAGGYEQY
J gene: TRBJ2-7; V gene: TRBV4-3; CDR3 protein: ASSQDMGTYEQY
J gene: TRBJ2-2; V gene: TRBV7-2; CDR3 protein: ASSLAVGQGVTGELF
J gene: TRBJ2-7; V gene: TRBV6-1; CDR3 protein: ASSRGEREGHEQY
J gene: TRBJ2-3; V gene: TRBV5-1; CDR3 protein: ASSLVQGAADTQY
J gene: TRBJ2-7; V gene: TRBV5-1; CDR3 protein: ASSLDINSYEQY
J gene: TRBJ1-5; V gene: TRBV9; CDR3 protein: ASSQNSNQPQH
J gene: TRBJ1-2; V gene: TRBV12-3/TRBV12-4; CDR3 protein: ASSLMTGVYGYT
J gene: TRBJ1-5; V gene: TRBV25-1; CDR3 protein: ASSPNSNQPQH
J gene: TRBJ2-5; V gene: TRBV15; CDR3 protein: ATSRASGNLETQY
J gene: TRBJ1-2; V gene: TRBV14; CDR3 protein: ASSQVHGSPYGYT
J gene: TRBJ2-5; V gene: TRBV7-6; CDR3 protein: ASSWDSETQY
J gene: TRBJ2-7; V gene: TRBV4-3; CDR3 protein: ASSRKQLPYEQY
J gene: TRBJ2-3; V gene: TRBV7-2; CDR3 protein: ASSPDYYTDTQY
J gene: TRBJ1-2; V gene: TRBV12-3/TRBV12-4; CDR3 protein: ASRVNGDYGYT
J gene: TRBJ2-2; V gene: TRBV7-9; CDR3 protein: ASSSSGNTGELF
J gene: TRBJ2-1; V gene: TRBV20-1; CDR3 protein: SATLAGVWRNEQF
J gene: TRBJ2-7; V gene: TRBV7-2; CDR3 protein: ASSLGLAGGPAYEQY
J gene: TRBJ2-2; V gene: TRBV21-1; CDR3 protein: ASSKTPGLAGPRELF
J gene: TRBJ2-1; V gene: TRBV6-2/TRBV6-3; CDR3 protein: ASSYSTREQF
J gene: TRBJ2-3; V gene: TRBV7-9; CDR3 protein: ASSPGAGGFTDTQY
J gene: TRBJ1-6; V gene: TRBV10-3; CDR3 protein: AISPGQGHSPLH
J gene: TRBJ1-1; V gene: TRBV7-2; CDR3 protein: ASSLRTGETEAF
J gene: TRBJ1-6; V gene: TRBV6-1; CDR3 protein: ASSADRMSSYNSPLH
J gene: TRBJ2-5; V gene: TRBV20-1; CDR3 protein: CANSGGHFPGETQY
J gene: TRBJ2-6; V gene: TRBV5-1; CDR3 protein: ASSLFADSGANVLT
J gene: TRBJ1-1; V gene: TRBV29-1; CDR3 protein: SVEESRNRIAF
J gene: TRBJ2-7; V gene: TRBV6-1; CDR3 protein: ASSLTQRGREQY
J gene: TRBJ2-5; V gene: TRBV5-1; CDR3 protein: ASSLGTEETQY